The T cell receptor (beta chain) described here comes from a study of blood T cell repertoires in COVID-19. The protocol was immunoSEQ multiplex PCR, while the TCRdb copy is restricted to in-frame clones and leaves out a portion. The sample contains tens of thousands of clones, 82% of which appear only once. This CDR3 contains 13 residues. J gave up 2 bases and V 7 bases, and 7 bases lay outside the gene matches. Looked up from germline, CDR1 is SQVTM and CDR2 is ANQGSEA. The chain is built from TRBV29-1 and TRBJ2-7; TRBD2 agrees at 8 bases. Material for sequencing was peripheral blood. The sequence was collected from a man aged 45-60 years with active or convalescent COVID-19. The chain's CDR3 is CSASGRLTYEQYF. CDR3 DNA sequence: TGCAGCGCTAGCGGGCGTCTCACCTACGAGCAGTACTTC.